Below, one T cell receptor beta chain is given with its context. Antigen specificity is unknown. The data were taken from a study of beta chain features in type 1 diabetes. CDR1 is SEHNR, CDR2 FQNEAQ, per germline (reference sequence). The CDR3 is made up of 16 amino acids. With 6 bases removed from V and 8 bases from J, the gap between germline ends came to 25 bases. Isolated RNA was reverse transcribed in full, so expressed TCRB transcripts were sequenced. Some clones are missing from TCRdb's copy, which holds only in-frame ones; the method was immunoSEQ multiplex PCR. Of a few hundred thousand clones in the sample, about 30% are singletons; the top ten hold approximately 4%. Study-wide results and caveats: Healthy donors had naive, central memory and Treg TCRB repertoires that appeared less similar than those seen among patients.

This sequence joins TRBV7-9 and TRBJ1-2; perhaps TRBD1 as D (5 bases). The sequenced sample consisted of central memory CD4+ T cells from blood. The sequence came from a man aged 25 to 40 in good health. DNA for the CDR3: TGTGCCAGCAGGCACAAATTGGGACTAGTGGTTGGCGGCTACACCTTC. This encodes CASRHKLGLVVGGYTF.